Sequencing of this TCR beta chain was carried out in a study of blood T cells in healthy people across ages. The V end lost 9 bases, the J end lost 2 bases, and 17 bases lay between the germline ends. Germline assignment: CDR1 SGHAT and CDR2 FQNNGV. The CDR3 is 14 residues long. The second PCR ran about 6 to 12 cycles with a sample-barcoded 5' primer and J-beta primers. A single record per CDR3 protein comes from TCRdb applying MiXCR to the 5' RACE reads. The profile covers some 1.7 million distinct CDR3 sequences, with over 25% appearing a single time and approximately 7.7% taken by the ten largest.

Sequencing was performed on blood. This rearrangement joins TRBV11-2 to TRBJ2-7; D perhaps matches TRBD1 (6 bases). The sequence derives from a woman aged 25-40 years in good health. The chain's CDR3 is CASNPRGTTYEQYF. Written as DNA, the CDR3 is TGTGCCAGTAACCCAAGGGGGACGACCTACGAGCAGTACTTC.